Listed here are 9 T cell receptor beta chains from one sample, sequenced in a study of cytomegalovirus exposure and HLA in healthy donors. Both 60 Vbeta primers and 13 Jbeta primers went into the PCR. The method was immunoSEQ multiplex PCR; TCRdb's version includes in-frame clones alone and lacks a portion of them. The table shows 110,000 or so clones, with around 77% occurring only once. The sequenced material came from PBMCs. These receptor sequences come from a woman aged 25 to 39 in good health and CMV-seropositive.

The chain employs TRBV7-6 and TRBJ2-1; 8 positions match TRBD2. After removal of 2 bases from V and 2 bases from J, the junction contained 8 bases not matched to a gene. This CDR3 spans 17 amino acids. In germline, CDR1 is SGHVS, CDR2 FNYEAQ. This CDR3 is CASSLLFREGPYNEQFF. CDR3 DNA: TGTGCCAGCAGCTTATTATTCCGGGAGGGCCCCTACAATGAGCAGTTCTTC.

This rearrangement joins TRBV14 to TRBJ1-4; no reliable D call. The CDR3 sequence is 12 residues long. V lost 2 bases and J lost 5, with 3 bases in between. Germline-derived CDR1 and CDR2 are SGHDN and FVKESK. This CDR3 is CASSQRNEKLFF. The CDR3 DNA is TGTGCCAGCAGCCAACGGAATGAAAAACTGTTTTTT.

This clone was counted only a few times. The chain has TRBV30 and TRBJ2-7; 9 nucleotides match TRBD1. CDR3 length: 14 amino acids. CDR1 is GTSNPN and CDR2 is SVGIG in the germline V gene (reference sequence). After removal of 3 bases from V and 2 bases from J, the junction contained 5 bases not matched to a gene. The CDR3 reads CAWRENRGPYEQYF. For the CDR3, the DNA is TGTGCCTGGAGAGAAAACAGGGGGCCCTACGAGCAGTACTTC.

The V and J genes are TRBV19 and TRBJ2-2, with 8 bases aligning to TRBD1. Germline CDR1 and CDR2: LNHDA and SQIVND (reference sequence). This CDR3 spans 17 amino acids. J lost 5 bases, V lost 0 bases, and 8 bases had no gene match. CDR3 in amino acids: CASSIDRRTGYTGELFF. Here the CDR3 DNA reads TGTGCCAGTAGTATAGATCGGAGGACAGGGTATACCGGGGAGCTGTTTTTT. The full variable domain, in which reference TRBV19 and TRBJ2-2 provide the parts outside the CDR3, is DGGITQSPKYLFRKEGQNVTLSCEQNLNHDAMYWYRQDPGQGLRLIYYSQIVNDFQKGDIAEGYSVSREKKESFPLTVTSAQKNPTAFYLCASSIDRRTGYTGELFFGEGSRLTVL.

This clone was counted once. The genes are TRBV6-4 and TRBJ1-5; 10 bases agree with TRBD1. The trim removed 2 bases at V and 1 base at J, leaving 8 bases unmatched. The germline V gene encodes CDR1 MRHNA and CDR2 SNTAGT. The CDR3 loop spans 18 amino acids. The CDR3 DNA reads TGTGCCAGCAGTGACCCGACAGGGGGCTTTTGGAGCAATCAGCCCCAGCATTTT. This gives the protein CASSDPTGGFWSNQPQHF.

V usage is TRBV6-5 and J usage is TRBJ2-3, with a possible D match to TRBD2 (6 bases). Germline CDR1 is MNHEY and CDR2 is SVGAGI. Between the trimmed V and J ends, which lost 6 bases and 5 bases, there was a span of 12 bases. The CDR3 is 13 residues long. CDR3 in amino acids: CASSEVGGDTQYF. The CDR3 region has the DNA TGTGCCAGCAGCGAGGTGGGGGGAGATACGCAGTATTTT.

The chain combines TRBV19 with TRBJ1-1; D unclear. Germline assignment: CDR1 LNHDA and CDR2 SQIVND (reference sequence). CDR3 length: 14 amino acids. The V and J ends lost 3 bases and 6 bases respectively, with 14 bases between them. The CDR3 nucleotides read TGTGCCAGTAGTATTTCCCACGGGGTCCCTGAAGCTTTCTTT. Translated: CASSISHGVPEAFF.

This clone appeared a few times. The V gene is TRBV6-1, the J gene TRBJ1-6; 8 bases line up with TRBD1. V was clipped by 2 bases and J by 6 bases; unmatched bases: 3. This CDR3 is built from 15 residues. Germline CDR1 is MNHNS and CDR2 is SASEGT. This CDR3 reads CASSESGGFNSPLHF. The DNA of the CDR3 is TGTGCCAGCAGTGAATCAGGGGGCTTTAATTCACCCCTCCACTTT.

This clone was detected a few times. The rearrangement uses TRBV19 and TRBJ2-3, with 9 bases fitting TRBD1. This CDR3 comprises 15 residues. Trimming took 5 bases from V and 2 from J; bases not matched to a gene: 5. Looked up from germline, CDR1 is LNHDA and CDR2 is SQIVND (reference sequence). CDR3 sequence (DNA): TGTGCCAGTAGTCCGTGGACAGGGGACACAGATACGCAGTATTTT. Its protein is CASSPWTGDTDTQYF.